The entry that follows covers one TCR beta chain sequence. These data belong to a study of technical replicates of blood from several donors. Clones were sequenced by immunoSEQ multiplex PCR, and TCRdb holds only the in-frame ones, with some missing. In the table there are tens of thousands of clones, roughly 95% of which are singletons. Trimming took 7 bases from V and 4 from J, leaving 17 bases between them. This CDR3 comprises 15 residues. The germline CDR1 and CDR2 sequences are MDHEN and SYDVKM. Sequencing was performed on T cells isolated from PBMCs. The TCR originated in a human donor in good health. The chain combines TRBV28 with TRBJ1-5; tentatively, D is TRBD1 (6 bases). DNA for the CDR3: TGTGCCAGCAAATTGGGACGGACAGCTAATCAGCCCCAGCATTTT. This codes for CASKLGRTANQPQHF.